The T cell receptor (beta chain) under discussion was sequenced for a study of T cell repertoires in cytomegalovirus infection (dated by TCRdb to about 2019). Background for the entire study: Peptide stimulations targeted recently identified HLA-C-restricted CMV epitopes, whose presentation resists viral immunomodulation, together with well-studied HLA-B-restricted epitopes. The HLA type of each donor mattered for the analysis, because public TCR beta signatures pointed to carriage of CMV infection along with the matching HLA type. The investigation overall reported the following: The ex vivo response was dominated by HLA-C-restricted CMV-specific TCR beta clonotypes, and the single most frequent clonotype in two of eight donors was supplied by these HLA-C-restricted clonotypes. Carriers of CMV infection plus the relevant HLA type were discriminated by the cumulative frequency of public TCR beta family members in the study cohort and in an independent roughly 380-donor cohort.

The treatment or condition tag for this specimen amounts to: in vitro stimulation with specific CMV peptide epitopes to enrich CMV-specific T cells. The sample was run on an Illumina HiSeq 1500. The public reads were reprocessed in TCRdb via fastp at Q25 and MiXCR, keeping in-frame beta chains. All rows with the same CDR3 protein become a single entry with the most common DNA and genes. The table for this sample lists hundreds of thousands of distinct CDR3 sequences; around a third of them were counted only once. 15% to 20% of the sample belongs to the ten largest clones. The CDR1 and CDR2 encoded by the germline V gene (reference sequence) are SGHNT and YYREEE. V gives up 2 bases and J gives up 5 bases, and the segment between their germline ends measures 11 bases. The CDR3 runs 14 amino acids, cysteine and phenylalanine included. The sequence is cut down to CDR3 DNA, 42 bases in frame from base 1.

On this clonotype itself: No antigen is known for it. There are no base qualities to consult, and no much larger clone falls within one base.

Sequences were derived from cultured PBMCs, sampled from culture after CMV antigen stimulation. This receptor was identified in a human donor in good health (CMV status not recorded). Some clones in this sample may be carry-over from other donors' samples. The chain is encoded by TRBV5-4 joined to TRBJ2-1, and perhaps TRBD2 as D gene, on 5 matching bases. The CDR3 in this case is CASSFPRADNEQFF. The DNA sequence is as follows: TGTGCCAGCAGCTTCCCCCGAGCGGACAATGAGCAGTTCTTC.